This entry lists 17 T cell receptor beta chains sequenced from one sample in a study of T cell clones after liver transplantation. Clones were sequenced by immunoSEQ multiplex PCR, and TCRdb holds only the in-frame ones, with some missing. This table holds more than 45,000 clones, 70% to 80% found once. The starting material was CD4+ T cells from blood, obtained at the approximately 15-month timepoint. The receptors derive from a human patient who received a liver transplant. Some T cells may trace back to the graft donor.

The V and J genes are TRBV2 and TRBJ1-2, with D possibly TRBD1 on 6 matching bases. The CDR3 extends over 14 amino acids. From germline, CDR1 is SNHLY and CDR2 FYNNEI. The V and J ends lost 5 bases and 1 base respectively, with 11 bases between them. CDR3 DNA sequence: TGTGCCAGCAGTTCGGACAGCTTTAACTATGGCTACACCTTC. It specifies CASSSDSFNYGYTF.

The sample holds a few counts of this clone. The rearrangement uses TRBV6-1 and TRBJ2-5; 15 bases match TRBD2. The germline CDR1 and CDR2 sequences are MNHNS and SASEGT. V lost 6 bases, J lost 6 bases, and 5 bases stayed unmatched. This CDR3 contains 15 residues. DNA of the CDR3: TGTGCCAGCAGCCCGGGACTAGCGGGGGGAAAGACCCAGTACTTC. Translating gives CASSPGLAGGKTQYF.

This clone was recorded many times. The CDR3 sequence is CASSPSDRRFYEQYF. DNA for the CDR3: TGTGCCAGCAGCCCTTCGGACAGACGCTTCTACGAGCAGTACTTC. This rearrangement joins TRBV4-2 to TRBJ2-7, with a weak D call TRBD1 (6 bases). The germline CDR1 and CDR2 sequences are LGHNA and YNFKEQ. V was cut by 4 bases and J by 3 bases, with 16 bases left in between. This CDR3 has 15 amino acids.

J is TRBJ2-1 and V is TRBV28, with no clear D. The CDR3 totals 13 residues. Per germline, CDR1 MDHEN and CDR2 SYDVKM. The V and J ends lost 5 bases and 4 bases respectively, with 9 bases between them. CDR3: CASSLPLYNEQFF. CDR3 DNA: TGTGCCAGCAGTCTTCCACTTTACAATGAGCAGTTCTTC.

V is TRBV6-5 and J is TRBJ1-5, with unresolved D. Trimming left V 6 bases short and J 2 bases short, with 14 bases between. Germline CDR1 reads MNHEY; CDR2 reads SVGAGI. The length of the CDR3 is 15 residues. The chain's CDR3 is CASRQRVSGNQPQHF. Written as DNA, the CDR3 is TGTGCCAGCAGGCAGAGGGTTAGTGGCAATCAGCCCCAGCATTTT.

This clone occurred a few times. The chain employs TRBV11-3 and TRBJ2-5; 12 nucleotides line up with TRBD2. This CDR3 is 18 amino acids long. The germline CDR1 and CDR2 sequences are SGHNT and YENEEA. J gave up 1 base and V 1 base, and 7 bases lay outside the gene matches. The CDR3 loop is CASSLAALAGGLQETQYF. In nucleotides, the CDR3 is TGTGCCAGCAGCTTAGCCGCACTAGCGGGAGGACTCCAAGAGACCCAGTACTTC.

This CDR3 is CASSLDLGRSNQPQHF. CDR3 bases: TGTGCCAGCAGCTTAGATTTGGGACGGAGCAATCAGCCCCAGCATTTT. The rearrangement joins TRBV7-2 to TRBJ1-5; D might be TRBD1 (5 bases). The CDR3 spans 16 residues. With 1 base removed from V and 1 base from J, the gap between germline ends came to 11 bases. Germline V gene sequence: CDR1 SGHTA, CDR2 FQGNSA.

The genes are TRBV28 and TRBJ2-3, with TRBD2 matching 7 bases. Germline CDR1 is MDHEN and CDR2 is SYDVKM. The V and J ends lost 8 bases and 2 bases, in that order; junction bases with no gene match: 4. The CDR3 spans 13 residues. The DNA of the CDR3 is TGTGCCAGCGGGGGGGGGTCCACAGATACGCAGTATTTT. Its protein is CASGGGSTDTQYF.

This rearrangement joins TRBV7-2 to TRBJ2-3; no clear D. V lost 3 bases and J lost 1, with 11 bases in between. The germline gives CDR1 SGHTA, CDR2 FQGNSA. The CDR3 consists of 15 residues. The CDR3 region has the DNA TGTGCCAGCAGCTTGAGTGTGTCCCGCACAGATACGCAGTATTTT. Translated, it gives CASSLSVSRTDTQYF.

About this clone itself: The same CDR3 can be traced to other DNA sequences in this sample. This chain uses TRBV28 with TRBJ1-4; D is possibly TRBD1 (6 bases). The CDR3 covers 14 residues. Germline CDR1 and CDR2: MDHEN and SYDVKM. Trimming shortened V by 3 bases and J by 8 bases, and 13 bases separated the two germline ends. CDR3 in DNA: TGTGCCAGCAGTTTTGGGCAGGGGAGGGAAAAACTGTTTTTT. This encodes CASSFGQGREKLFF.

The genes are TRBV6-5 and TRBJ1-6, with D perhaps matching TRBD1 (5 bases). Germline-derived CDR1 and CDR2 are MNHEY and SVGAGI. The CDR3 has 14 amino acids. V dropped 5 bases and J dropped 10 bases, with 15 bases sitting between them. The CDR3 DNA sequence: TGTGCCAGCAGTCCGGGACTCGCCGGGTCACCCCTCCACTTT. Residues: CASSPGLAGSPLHF.

The genes are TRBV6-1 and TRBJ2-7; no clear D gene. The CDR3 has 15 amino acids. V was clipped by 0 bases and J by 3 bases, with 12 bases between them. Germline V lookup: CDR1 MNHNS, CDR2 SASEGT. For the CDR3, the DNA is TGTGCCAGCAGTGAAGCTAGGGCAGCAATCTACGAGCAGTACTTC. The encoded protein is CASSEARAAIYEQYF.

The gene calls are TRBV28 and TRBJ2-3, with 7 bases lining up with TRBD1. The CDR3 contains 13 residues. The J segment lost 5 bases and the V segment lost 7 bases, leaving 6 bases of the junction unmatched. Germline assignment: CDR1 MDHEN and CDR2 SYDVKM. The CDR3 coding sequence is TGTGCCAGCAAGGGGGCGCATGGAGATACGCAGTATTTT. It encodes CASKGAHGDTQYF.

The chain carries TRBV7-9 and TRBJ1-3; D not resolved. In germline, CDR1 is SEHNR, CDR2 FQNEAQ (reference sequence). V lost 5 bases and J 7 bases, leaving 9 bases between the germline ends. The CDR3 is made up of 12 amino acids. This CDR3 is CASSAVGNTIYF. The CDR3 coding sequence is TGTGCCAGCAGCGCCGTGGGGAACACCATATATTTT.

The chain links TRBV2 to TRBJ1-1, with TRBD1 matching over 10 bases. This CDR3 region has 14 residues. Unmatched junction bases numbered 9, after V lost 10 bases and J lost 4 bases. Germline V gene sequence: CDR1 SNHLY, CDR2 FYNNEI. The CDR3: CATLRQGASTEAFF. The CDR3 region has the DNA TGTGCCACCCTAAGACAGGGGGCGAGCACTGAAGCTTTCTTT.

The V and J genes are TRBV27 and TRBJ1-1; 11 bases align to TRBD1. The CDR3 sequence is 16 residues long. Germline CDR1 and CDR2: MNHEY and SMNVEV (reference sequence). The ends lost 5 bases at V and 2 bases at J; junction bases unmatched: 7. DNA for the CDR3: TGTGCCAGCAGTGAACCGGGACAGGGGGGAAACACTGAAGCTTTCTTT. It is translated as CASSEPGQGGNTEAFF.

This chain uses TRBV19 with TRBJ1-5; TRBD1 is a possible D gene (6 bases). From germline, CDR1 is LNHDA and CDR2 SQIVND (reference sequence). The CDR3 loop spans 16 amino acids. V was clipped by 6 bases and J by 1 base, with 16 bases between them. The CDR3 bases are TGTGCCAGTAGCTTAGGGCGGCAGGGGAGCAATCAGCCCCAGCATTTT. Encoded protein: CASSLGRQGSNQPQHF.